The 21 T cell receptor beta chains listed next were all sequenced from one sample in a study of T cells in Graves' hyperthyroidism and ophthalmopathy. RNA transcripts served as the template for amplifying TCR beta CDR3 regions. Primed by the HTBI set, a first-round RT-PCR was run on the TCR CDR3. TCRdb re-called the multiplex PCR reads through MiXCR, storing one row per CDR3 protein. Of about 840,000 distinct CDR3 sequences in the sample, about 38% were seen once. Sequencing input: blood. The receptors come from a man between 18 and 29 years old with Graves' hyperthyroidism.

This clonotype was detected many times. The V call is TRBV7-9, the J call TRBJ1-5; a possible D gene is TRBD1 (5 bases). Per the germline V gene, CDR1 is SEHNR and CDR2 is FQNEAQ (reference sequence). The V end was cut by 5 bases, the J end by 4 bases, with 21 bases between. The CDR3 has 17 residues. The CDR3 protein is CASSPDNTGVGNQPQHF. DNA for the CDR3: TGTGCCAGCAGCCCCGACAATACGGGGGTGGGAAATCAGCCCCAGCATTTT.

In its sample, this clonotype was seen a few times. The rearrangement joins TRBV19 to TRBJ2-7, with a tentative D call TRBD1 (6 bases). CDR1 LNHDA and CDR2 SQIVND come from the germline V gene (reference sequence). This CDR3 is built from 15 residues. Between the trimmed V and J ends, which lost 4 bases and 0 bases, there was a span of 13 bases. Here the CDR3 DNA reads TGTGCCAGTAGTAGTCCCGGGACAATCTCCTACGAGCAGTACTTC. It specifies CASSSPGTISYEQYF.

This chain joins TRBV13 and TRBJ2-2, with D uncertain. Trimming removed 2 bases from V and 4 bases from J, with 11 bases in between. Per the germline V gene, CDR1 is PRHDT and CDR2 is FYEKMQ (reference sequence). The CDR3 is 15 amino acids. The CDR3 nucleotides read TGTGCCAGCAGCTTACGTGGGAATCCCACCGGGGAGCTGTTTTTT. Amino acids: CASSLRGNPTGELFF.

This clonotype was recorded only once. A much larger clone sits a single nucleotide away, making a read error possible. CDR3 sequence reads: CASSIGRGNSNQPQHF. CDR3 nucleotides: TGTGCCAGTAGTATAGGGCGGGGAAATAGCAATCAGCCCCAGCATTTT. The V and J genes are TRBV19 and TRBJ1-5; D is undetermined. The germline CDR1 and CDR2 sequences are LNHDA and SQIVND (reference sequence). This CDR3 region has 16 residues. Deletions cut 1 base from V and 0 bases from J, with 10 bases between. Drawing the rest from reference TRBV19 and TRBJ1-5, the complete variable domain is DGGITQSPKYLFRKEGQNVTLSCEQNLNHDAMYWYRQDPGQGLRLIYYSQIVNDFQKGDIAEGYSVSREKKESFPLTVTSAQKNPTAFYLCASSIGRGNSNQPQHFGDGTRLSIL.

As DNA, the CDR3 is TGTGCCAGCAGTCCTTCGGGGACAGGTACCGAAAAACTGTTTTTT. Translation: CASSPSGTGTEKLFF. V usage is TRBV12-3 or TRBV12-4 and J usage is TRBJ1-4, with 8 nucleotides matching TRBD1. This CDR3 has 15 amino acids. V trimming: 5 bases; J trimming: 8 bases; junction bases outside the gene matches: 10.

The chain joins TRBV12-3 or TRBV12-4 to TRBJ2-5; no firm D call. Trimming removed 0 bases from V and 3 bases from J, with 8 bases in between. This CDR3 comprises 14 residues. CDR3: CASSLAGMEETQYF. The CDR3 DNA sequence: TGTGCCAGCAGTTTAGCAGGGATGGAAGAGACCCAGTACTTC.

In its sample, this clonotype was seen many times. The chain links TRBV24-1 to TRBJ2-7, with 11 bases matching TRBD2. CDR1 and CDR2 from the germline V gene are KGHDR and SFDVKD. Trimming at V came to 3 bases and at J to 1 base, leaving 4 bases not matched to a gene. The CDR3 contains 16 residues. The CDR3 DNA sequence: TGTGCCACCAGTGATGCCGGGACTAGCGGTTCCTACGAGCAGTACTTC. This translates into CATSDAGTSGSYEQYF.

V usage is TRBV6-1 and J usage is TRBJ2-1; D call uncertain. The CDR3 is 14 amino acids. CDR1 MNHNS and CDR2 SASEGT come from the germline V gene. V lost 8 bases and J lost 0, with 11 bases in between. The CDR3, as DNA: TGTGCCAGCCCGGGCAGGAGCTCCTACAATGAGCAGTTCTTC. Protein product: CASPGRSSYNEQFF.

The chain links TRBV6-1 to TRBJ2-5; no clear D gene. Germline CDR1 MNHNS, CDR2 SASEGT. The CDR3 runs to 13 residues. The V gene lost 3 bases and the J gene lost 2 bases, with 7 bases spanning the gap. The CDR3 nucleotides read TGTGCCAGCAGTGACGTACGGCAAGAGACCCAGTACTTC. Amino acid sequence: CASSDVRQETQYF.

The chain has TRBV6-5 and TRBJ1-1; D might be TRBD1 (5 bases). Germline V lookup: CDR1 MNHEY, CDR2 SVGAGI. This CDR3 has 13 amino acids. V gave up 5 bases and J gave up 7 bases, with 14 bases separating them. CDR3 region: CASSGTDGHEAFF. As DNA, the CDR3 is TGTGCCAGCAGTGGTACTGACGGACATGAAGCTTTCTTT.

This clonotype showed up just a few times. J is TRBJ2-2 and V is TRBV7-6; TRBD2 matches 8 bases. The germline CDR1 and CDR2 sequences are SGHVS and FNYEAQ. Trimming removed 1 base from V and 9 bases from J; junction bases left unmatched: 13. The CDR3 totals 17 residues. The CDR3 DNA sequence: TGTGCCAGCAGCTTAGGCTGGGGAACTAGCGGATTGCGGGAGCTGTTTTTT. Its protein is CASSLGWGTSGLRELFF.

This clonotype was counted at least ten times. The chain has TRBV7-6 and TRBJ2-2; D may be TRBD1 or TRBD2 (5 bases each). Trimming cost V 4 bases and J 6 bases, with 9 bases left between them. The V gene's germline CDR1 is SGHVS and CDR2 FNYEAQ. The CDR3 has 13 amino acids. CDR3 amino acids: CASSSRGAGELFF. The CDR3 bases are TGTGCCAGCAGCTCGAGGGGAGCCGGGGAGCTGTTTTTT.

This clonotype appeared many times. The CDR3 DNA reads TGTGCCAGCATGAAAGGAGCTAGCAATCAGCCCCAGCATTTT. This sequence encodes CASMKGASNQPQHF. The chain combines TRBV2 with TRBJ1-5; D gene ambiguous. The CDR3 is 14 residues long. Trimming cost V 7 bases and J 0 bases, with 10 bases left between them. CDR1 SNHLY and CDR2 FYNNEI come from the germline V gene.

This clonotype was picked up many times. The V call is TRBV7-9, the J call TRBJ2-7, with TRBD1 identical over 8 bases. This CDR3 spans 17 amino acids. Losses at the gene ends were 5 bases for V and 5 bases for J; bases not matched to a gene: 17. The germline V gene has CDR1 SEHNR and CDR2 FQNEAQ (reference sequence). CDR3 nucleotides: TGTGCCAGCAGCCACACGGACAGGGAGGTGCTCAAGCACGAGCAGTACTTC. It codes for CASSHTDREVLKHEQYF. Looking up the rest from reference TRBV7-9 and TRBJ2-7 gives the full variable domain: DTGVSQNPRHKITKRGQNVTFRCDPISEHNRLYWYRQTLGQGPEFLTYFQNEAQLEKSRLLSDRFSAERPKGSFSTLEIQRTEQGDSAMYLCASSHTDREVLKHEQYFGPGTRLTVT.

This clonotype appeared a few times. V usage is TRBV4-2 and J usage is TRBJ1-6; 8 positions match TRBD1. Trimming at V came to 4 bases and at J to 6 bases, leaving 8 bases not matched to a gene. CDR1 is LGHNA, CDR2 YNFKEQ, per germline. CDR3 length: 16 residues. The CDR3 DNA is TGTGCCAGCAGCCTAGACCGGGACAGGATTAATTCACCCCTCCACTTT. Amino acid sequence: CASSLDRDRINSPLHF.

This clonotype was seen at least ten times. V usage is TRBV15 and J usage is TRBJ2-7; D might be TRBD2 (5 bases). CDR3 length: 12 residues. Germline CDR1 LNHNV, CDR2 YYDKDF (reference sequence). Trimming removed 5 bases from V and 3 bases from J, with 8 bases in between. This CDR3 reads CATSEGGYEQYF. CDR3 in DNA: TGTGCCACCAGCGAGGGTGGCTACGAGCAGTACTTC.

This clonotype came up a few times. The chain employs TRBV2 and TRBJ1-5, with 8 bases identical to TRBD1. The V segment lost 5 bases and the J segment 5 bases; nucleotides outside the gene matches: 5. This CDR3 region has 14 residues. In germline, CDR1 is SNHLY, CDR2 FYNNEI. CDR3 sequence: CASSPQGVDQPQHF. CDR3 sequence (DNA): TGTGCCAGCAGTCCACAGGGGGTCGATCAGCCCCAGCATTTT.

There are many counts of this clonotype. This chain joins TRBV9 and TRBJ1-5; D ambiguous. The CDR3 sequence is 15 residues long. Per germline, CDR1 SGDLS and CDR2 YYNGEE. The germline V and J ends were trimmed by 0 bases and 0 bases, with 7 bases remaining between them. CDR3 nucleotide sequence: TGTGCCAGCAGCGTAGGTGGCAGTAGCAATCAGCCCCAGCATTTT. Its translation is CASSVGGSSNQPQHF.

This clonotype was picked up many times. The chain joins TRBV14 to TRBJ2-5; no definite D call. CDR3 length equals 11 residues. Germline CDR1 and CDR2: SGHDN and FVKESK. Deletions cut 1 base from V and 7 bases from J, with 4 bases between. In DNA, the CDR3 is TGTGCCAGCAGCCAAGGGAGGACCCAGTACTTC. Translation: CASSQGRTQYF.

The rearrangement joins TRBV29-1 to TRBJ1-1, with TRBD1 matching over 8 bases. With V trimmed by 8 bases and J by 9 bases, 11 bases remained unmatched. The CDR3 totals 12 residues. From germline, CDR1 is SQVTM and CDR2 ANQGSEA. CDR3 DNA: TGCAGCTTGGCCGGGACAGGAAGGCAAGCTTTCTTT. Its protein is CSLAGTGRQAFF.

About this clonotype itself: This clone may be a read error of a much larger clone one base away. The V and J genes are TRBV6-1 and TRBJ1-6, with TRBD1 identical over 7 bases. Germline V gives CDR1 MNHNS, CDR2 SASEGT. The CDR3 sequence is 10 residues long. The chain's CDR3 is CAGIQDRTFF. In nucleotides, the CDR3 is TGTGCCGGCATCCAGGACAGGACTTTCTTT.